The entry below gives a single T cell receptor beta chain sequence along with its context. Its cognate antigen is unknown. The time point is: persistent/refractory GD, antithyroid drugs over 5 years with positive TRAb. Researchers made the TCR library from RNA that was extracted from PBMCs. V was clipped by 2 bases and J by 6 bases; unmatched bases: 0. CDR1 is WSHSY and CDR2 is SAAADI in the germline V gene. The CDR3 contains 14 residues. This sample was taken from a study of regulatory T cells in long-lasting Graves disease. According to the study, TCR beta libraries were built with iRepertoire HTBI primers and CDR3-region Arm-PCR. Using its own MiXCR run on the multiplex PCR reads, TCRdb lists one record per CDR3 protein. Counted here are 600,000 to 850,000 distinct CDR3 sequences, about 32% occurring once; the ten biggest clones make up roughly 46%. Study findings and constraints: Among persistent patients, a larger number of public clonotypes were shared (around 3,000) than among newly diagnosed patients (under 1,000).

This receptor was obtained from a female donor with Graves disease. The sequences come from peripheral blood mononuclear cells (PBMCs), collected when the disease was refractory, from a patient treated with antithyroid drugs. The rearrangement uses TRBV10-2 and TRBJ2-2, with 10 bases fitting TRBD2. Written as DNA, the CDR3 is TGCGCCAGCAGTGAGAGCGGGAGGGCCGGGGAGCTGTTTTTT. Translation: CASSESGRAGELFF.